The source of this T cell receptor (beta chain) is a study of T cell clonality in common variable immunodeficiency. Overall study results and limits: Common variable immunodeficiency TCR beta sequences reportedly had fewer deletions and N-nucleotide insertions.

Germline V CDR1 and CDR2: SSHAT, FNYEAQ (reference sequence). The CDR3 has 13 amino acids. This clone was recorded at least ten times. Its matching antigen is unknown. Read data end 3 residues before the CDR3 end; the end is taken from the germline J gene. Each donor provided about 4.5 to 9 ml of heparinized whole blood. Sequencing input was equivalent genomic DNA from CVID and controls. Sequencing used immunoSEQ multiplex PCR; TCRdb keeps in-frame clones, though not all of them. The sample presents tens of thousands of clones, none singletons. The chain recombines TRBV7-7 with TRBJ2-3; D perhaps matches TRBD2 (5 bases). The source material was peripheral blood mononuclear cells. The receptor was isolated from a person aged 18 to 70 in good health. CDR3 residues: CASQRSPTDTQYF. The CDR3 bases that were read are TGTGCATCTCAGCGGAGCCCCACAGATACG. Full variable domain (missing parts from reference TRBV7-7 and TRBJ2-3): GAGVSQSPRYKVTKRGQDVTLRCDPISSHATLYWYQQALGQGPEFLTYFNYEAQPDKSGLPSDRFSAERPEGSISTLTIQRTEQRDSAMYRCASQRSPTDTQYFGPGTRLTVL.